This entry concerns a single T cell receptor beta chain. What this receptor recognizes is not known. No much larger clone is present one base from it, and per-base qualities are unavailable. This specimen comes from a study of blood T cell repertoires in COVID-19 (dated by TCRdb to about 2020). About the study as a whole: Samples from collaborators originated in the United States, Italy and Spain and spanned both the acute and convalescent phases of COVID-19. Samples were obtained from the ongoing ImmuneRACE study (first 160 participants) and from some 1,200 subjects provided by 6 global collaborators. Deeply sampled blood TCRbeta repertoires from subjects exposed to, actively infected with, or recovered from COVID-19 were included in the dataset. The material from the prospective study consisted of cDNA or gDNA derived from T cells, B-cell-depleted T cells, or PBMCs. Where available, HLA class I and class II types were obtained from metadata supplied by the sample provider rather than from assay-based typing. The sample metadata nearly always contained a de-identified subject ID, COVID-19 status, age in years and sex. The repertoires were released in a freely available public database meant as a resource for research on the immune response to SARS-CoV-2.

The germline V gene supplies CDR1 MDHEN and CDR2 SYDVKM. For this chain, trimming is 8 bases at the V end and 4 bases at the J end, and the number of junction bases without a gene match is 7. The CDR3 starts with the cysteine, ends with the phenylalanine, and has 13 residues. Just CDR3 DNA is preserved here, 39 bases in frame from base 1. What the study reported, not specific to this receptor: The amount of clinical and demographic metadata varied by source and participant and was provided uncurated.

TCRbeta CDR3 regions were amplified from genomic DNA by means of the immunoSEQ Assay, a bias-controlled multiplex PCR. The authors' analysis ran thus. The number of nucleated cells in each sample was estimated by amplification of reference gene primers within the assay. To quantify the absolute abundance of each unique TCRbeta CDR3 rearrangement, sequence reads were collapsed and filtered. For each sample, productive Simpson clonality was calculated as the square root of Simpson's diversity index over productive rearrangements. The table comes from immuneACCESS by way of TCRdb, which keeps in-frame sequences with V and J called. Part of the clones is missing from these tables; in studies checked, under half for an unresolved V gene and the rest for unknown reasons. From that table come the V and J calls and clone size; the DNA was used to work out D and trimming. The sample data list 400,000 to 550,000 clones, and approximately 90% of these were observed just once. Of the sample, around 1.8% falls within the top ten clones.

Participants in the prospective study were enrolled through a virtual design, were aged roughly 18 to 90 years, and lived in under 25 United States geographic areas. Cohort assignment in the prospective study relied on participant-reported clinical history from a screening survey and a study questionnaire. In the prospective study, mobile phlebotomists collected whole blood, serum and a nasopharyngeal or oropharyngeal swab from each participant. Over a roughly 2-month period, participants in the prospective study had the option of providing additional blood draws and questionnaires. Prospective study blood samples were shipped either frozen or at room temperature before DNA extraction.

The sample consisted of PBMCs or T cells enriched from blood (not recorded which). This TCR was recovered from a woman aged 18-35 years with acute COVID-19. The V and J genes are TRBV28 and TRBJ1-2; 7 bases in the middle match TRBD1. This receptor carries the CDR3 CASQPQGTYGYTF. The bases read TGTGCCAGCCAACCACAGGGGACCTATGGCTACACCTTC.